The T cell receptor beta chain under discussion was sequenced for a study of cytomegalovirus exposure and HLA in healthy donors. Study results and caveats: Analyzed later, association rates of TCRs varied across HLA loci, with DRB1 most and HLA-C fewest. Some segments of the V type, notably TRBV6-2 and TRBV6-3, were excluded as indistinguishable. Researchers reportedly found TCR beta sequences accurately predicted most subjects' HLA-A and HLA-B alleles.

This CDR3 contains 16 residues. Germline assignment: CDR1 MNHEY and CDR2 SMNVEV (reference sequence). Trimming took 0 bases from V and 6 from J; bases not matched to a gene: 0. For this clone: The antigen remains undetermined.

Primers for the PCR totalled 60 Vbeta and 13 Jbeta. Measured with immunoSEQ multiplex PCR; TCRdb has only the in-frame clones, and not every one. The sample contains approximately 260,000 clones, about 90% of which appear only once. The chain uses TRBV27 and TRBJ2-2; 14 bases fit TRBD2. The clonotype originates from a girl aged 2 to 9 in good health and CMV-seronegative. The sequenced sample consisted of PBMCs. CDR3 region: CASSLSGLAGAGELFF. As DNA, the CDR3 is TGTGCCAGCAGTTTATCGGGACTAGCGGGAGCCGGGGAGCTGTTTTTT.